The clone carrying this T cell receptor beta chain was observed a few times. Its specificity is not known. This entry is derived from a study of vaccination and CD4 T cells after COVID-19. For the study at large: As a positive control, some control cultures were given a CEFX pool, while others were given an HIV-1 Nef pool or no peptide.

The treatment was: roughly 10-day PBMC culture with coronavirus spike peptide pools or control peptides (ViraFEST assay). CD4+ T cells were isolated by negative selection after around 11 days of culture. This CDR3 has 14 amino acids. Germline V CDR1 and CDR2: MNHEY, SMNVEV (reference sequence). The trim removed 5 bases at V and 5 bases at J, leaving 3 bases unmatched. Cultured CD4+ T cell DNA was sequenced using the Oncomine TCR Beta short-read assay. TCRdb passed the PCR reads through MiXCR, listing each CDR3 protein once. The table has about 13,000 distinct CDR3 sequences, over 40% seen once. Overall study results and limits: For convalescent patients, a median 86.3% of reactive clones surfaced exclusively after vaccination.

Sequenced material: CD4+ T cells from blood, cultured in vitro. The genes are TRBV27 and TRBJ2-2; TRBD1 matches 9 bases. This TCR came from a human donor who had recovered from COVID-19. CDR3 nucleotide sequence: TGTGCCAGCAGTAGACAGGGGGGGACCGGGGAGCTGTTTTTT. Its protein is CASSRQGGTGELFF.